This T cell receptor (beta chain) is from a study of T cell responses to AZD1222 COVID-19 vaccine. The study's findings and limits: A reported finding is that nearly half of spike-specific TCRs target unmutated variant regions. Repertoires were collected only later (after the peak T cell response had occurred). The study found Spike-specific TCR breadth and depth rose after two AZD1222 doses. Donors were mostly white British, more females; clonal diversity possibly underestimated.

Profiling relied on immunoSEQ multiplex PCR, and the TCRdb table lists in-frame clones only, not all of them. Among 90,000 to 150,000 clones listed, roughly 89% were seen once. Notes on this clone: Its antigen remains unidentified.

V shed 3 bases, J shed 7 bases, and the junction held 5 bases outside the gene matches. Germline V gene sequence: CDR1 MDHEN, CDR2 SYDVKM. This CDR3 has 14 residues. This specimen was peripheral blood, taken 28 days after the second AZD1222 dose. The TCR was taken from an adult who received the AZD1222 COVID-19 vaccine. The chain links TRBV28 to TRBJ1-4; 7 bases are shared with TRBD1. The CDR3 region is CASSFRGPVEKLFF. The CDR3 DNA sequence: TGTGCCAGCAGTTTTAGGGGGCCGGTTGAAAAACTGTTTTTT.